This T cell receptor beta chain was recorded in a study of blood T cells in healthy people across ages. Broader study findings: Significant beta diversity loss was already apparent by age approximately 36, declining roughly linearly. Diversity estimates drawn from one million T cells were deemed underestimates.

It was with a sample-barcoded 5' primer and a J-beta primer mix that a second PCR of roughly 7 to 12 cycles was run. There were at least 3 million CDR3-containing paired-end reads obtained from each sample. MiXCR, applied by TCRdb to the 5' RACE reads, yields one record per CDR3 protein. The sample has about 1,400,000 distinct CDR3 sequences, 59% seen once. This clonotype was detected only a few times. Its antigen is undetermined. Germline-derived CDR1 and CDR2 are SGHAT and FQNNGV. Trimming pared 0 bases from V and 13 bases from J, leaving 10 bases between. The CDR3 consists of 12 residues. The clonotype was recovered from a man between 18 and 29 years old in good health. This chain uses TRBV11-2 with TRBJ2-1; D unclear. The sample taken for sequencing was blood. CDR3 nucleotide sequence: TGTGCCAGCAGCTTAGAGGGGATCAGCCAGTTCTTC. As protein: CASSLEGISQFF.